These 25 T cell receptor beta chains originate from one sample sequenced in a study of shared clonotypes between healthy human individuals (dated by TCRdb to about 2020). The library relied on the immunoSEQ multiplex PCR assay. TCRdb stores this immuneACCESS table with in-frame sequences only. Part of the clones is absent; in the studies checked, under half of the shortfall reflects unresolved V genes, and no reason is known for the rest. In this sample the table shows approximately 500,000 clones, about 95% of which occur a single time. In total, the top ten clones hold 0.06% of the sample. Specimen: naive CD4+ T cells sorted from blood. This specimen's cell subset or site label, per the study, means: CD45RA+ positively selected. Receptors were obtained from a woman in her 30s in good health.

The chain couples TRBV28 to TRBJ2-7; D is unclear. The CDR3 is 10 amino acids. Trimming took 5 bases from V and 4 from J, leaving 3 bases between them. Germline CDR1 MDHEN, CDR2 SYDVKM. CDR3 DNA: TGTGCCAGCAGTGATTACGAGCAGTACTTC. Translated, it gives CASSDYEQYF.

The chain has TRBV21-1 and TRBJ1-1; TRBD1 was called by the table and not checked on the DNA. TRBV21-1 is a pseudogene segment. The CDR3 consists of 15 residues. CDR3 sequence (DNA): TGTGCCAGCAGCAAAGAAGGCAGGAAGAACACTGAAGCTTTCTTT. This codes for CASSKEGRKNTEAFF.

Here the CDR3 reads CSVDWPGGGRNEQFF. The CDR3 DNA reads as TGCAGCGTTGATTGGCCGGGAGGGGGAAGAAATGAGCAGTTCTTC. This sequence joins TRBV29-1 and TRBJ2-1; 8 positions agree with TRBD2. Germline CDR1 SQVTM, CDR2 ANQGSEA. Trimming took 3 bases from V and 7 from J; bases not matched to a gene: 11. The CDR3 has 15 amino acids.

The chain links TRBV28 to TRBJ1-5; D uncertain. Germline CDR1 MDHEN, CDR2 SYDVKM. This CDR3 is 16 amino acids long. Trimming took 0 bases from V and 4 from J, leaving 13 bases between them. In nucleotides, the CDR3 is TGTGCCAGCAGTTTATGGGCGCGTGCGAGGAATCAGCCCCAGCATTTT. Translating it yields CASSLWARARNQPQHF. Full variable domain (rest looked up from reference TRBV28 and TRBJ1-5): DVKVTQSSRYLVKRTGEKVFLECVQDMDHENMFWYRQDPGLGLRLIYFSYDVKMKEKGDIPEGYSVSREKKERFSLILESASTNQTSMYLCASSLWARARNQPQHFGDGTRLSIL.

The chain links TRBV10-3 to TRBJ2-1, with 9 bases fitting TRBD1. The germline gives CDR1 ENHRY, CDR2 SYGVKD. The CDR3 covers 16 residues. J lost 5 bases, V lost 4 bases, and 9 bases had no gene match. The CDR3 sequence is CAISAVQGAVNNEQFF. The CDR3 DNA is TGTGCCATCAGTGCCGTACAGGGGGCGGTTAACAATGAGCAGTTCTTC.

The chain combines TRBV10-1 with TRBJ1-5; tentatively, D is TRBD1 (6 bases). CDR1 WNHNN and CDR2 SYGVQD come from the germline V gene (reference sequence). The CDR3 runs to 17 residues. V lost 6 bases and J 0 bases, leaving 18 bases between the germline ends. The CDR3 DNA reads TGCGCCAGCAGGCCCGCTCCGGGACAAATTAGCAATCAGCCCCAGCATTTT. The encoded protein is CASRPAPGQISNQPQHF.

The V gene is TRBV14, the J gene TRBJ2-1; no reliable D call. This CDR3 region has 16 residues. The ends were cut back, 0 bases at V and 2 bases at J, with 11 bases in the middle. Germline V gene lookup returns CDR1 SGHDN and CDR2 FVKESK. In nucleotides, the CDR3 is TGTGCCAGCAGCCAAGATCAGACTCTCACCTACAATGAGCAGTTCTTC. Translation gives CASSQDQTLTYNEQFF. Variable domain in full (rest from reference TRBV14 and TRBJ2-1): EAGVTQFPSHSVIEKGQTVTLRCDPISGHDNLYWYRRVMGKEIKFLLHFVKESKQDESGMPNNRFLAERTGGTYSTLKVQPAELEDSGVYFCASSQDQTLTYNEQFFGPGTRLTVL.

This clone came up once. CDR3 residues: CASSDVAGFPDTQYF. The CDR3 DNA follows: TGTGCCAGCAGTGATGTGGCGGGATTCCCAGATACGCAGTATTTT. This sequence joins TRBV6-1 and TRBJ2-3, with a possible D match to TRBD2 (6 bases). V lost 3 bases, J lost 4 bases, and 14 bases lay in between. Germline assignment: CDR1 MNHNS and CDR2 SASEGT. The CDR3 totals 15 residues.

This clone has only a few counts. This chain uses TRBV9 with TRBJ1-5; D unclear. Germline CDR1 is SGDLS and CDR2 is YYNGEE. CDR3 length equals 13 residues. V dropped 3 bases and J dropped 3 bases, with 7 bases sitting between them. The CDR3 DNA follows: TGTGCCAGCAGCGCTACCACCAATCAGCCCCAGCATTTT. This gives the protein CASSATTNQPQHF.

The V gene is TRBV11-2, the J gene TRBJ2-5; tentative D call: TRBD2 (5 bases). V was clipped by 4 bases and J by 5 bases, with 14 bases between them. Germline CDR1 reads SGHAT; CDR2 reads FQNNGV. The CDR3 length is 14 residues. CDR3 in amino acids: CASSSASGMETQYF. The CDR3 region has the DNA TGTGCCAGCAGCTCTGCATCGGGGATGGAGACCCAGTACTTC. Variable domain in full (rest from reference TRBV11-2 and TRBJ2-5): EAGVAQSPRYKIIEKRQSVAFWCNPISGHATLYWYQQILGQGPKLLIQFQNNGVVDDSQLPKDRFSAERLKGVDSTLKIQPAKLEDSAVYLCASSSASGMETQYFGPGTRLLVL.

The chain has TRBV29-1 and TRBJ2-3, with D unresolved. CDR1 SQVTM and CDR2 ANQGSEA come from the germline V gene. The V end was cut by 1 base, the J end by 4 bases, with 6 bases between. The CDR3 sequence is 12 residues long. CDR3 loop: CSVEGSADTQYF. CDR3 coding DNA: TGCAGCGTTGAAGGATCCGCAGATACGCAGTATTTT.

CDR3 DNA: TGTGCCACGAAGCGTGGGATCATGAACACTGAAGCTTTCTTT. Translation: CATKRGIMNTEAFF. The gene calls are TRBV19 and TRBJ1-1; D call uncertain. CDR1 is LNHDA and CDR2 is SQIVND in the germline V gene (reference sequence). This CDR3 region has 14 residues. V gave up 10 bases and J gave up 0 bases, with 15 bases separating them. Using reference TRBV19 and TRBJ1-1 for the parts outside the CDR3, the full variable domain is DGGITQSPKYLFRKEGQNVTLSCEQNLNHDAMYWYRQDPGQGLRLIYYSQIVNDFQKGDIAEGYSVSREKKESFPLTVTSAQKNPTAFYLCATKRGIMNTEAFFGQGTRLTVV.

The rearrangement uses TRBV28 and TRBJ2-4; D may be TRBD1 or TRBD2 (5 bases each). The germline V gene has CDR1 MDHEN and CDR2 SYDVKM. This CDR3 is built from 11 residues. The V and J ends lost 9 bases and 5 bases respectively, with 8 bases between them. CDR3 loop: CARGRQNIQYF. CDR3 nucleotide sequence: TGTGCCAGGGGACGACAAAACATTCAGTACTTC. The full variable domain, rest sourced from reference TRBV28 and TRBJ2-4, is DVKVTQSSRYLVKRTGEKVFLECVQDMDHENMFWYRQDPGLGLRLIYFSYDVKMKEKGDIPEGYSVSREKKERFSLILESASTNQTSMYLCARGRQNIQYFGAGTRLSVL.

The rearrangement joins TRBV30 to TRBJ2-7; tentative D call: TRBD2 (6 bases). CDR1 and CDR2 from the germline V gene are GTSNPN and SVGIG (reference sequence). V was trimmed by 0 bases and J by 6 bases, leaving 15 bases between them. The CDR3 loop spans 14 amino acids. The CDR3: CAWSVFSKRAEQYF. CDR3 in DNA: TGTGCCTGGAGTGTTTTCTCGAAGCGGGCCGAGCAGTACTTC. Using reference TRBV30 and TRBJ2-7 for the parts outside the CDR3, the full variable domain is SQTIHQWPATLVQPVGSPLSLECTVEGTSNPNLYWYRQAAGRGLQLLFYSVGIGQISSEVPQNLSASRPQDRQFILSSKKLLLSDSGFYLCAWSVFSKRAEQYFGPGTRLTVT.

This clone is a singleton in its sample. This chain uses TRBV10-3 with TRBJ1-1; D might be TRBD1 (5 bases). Germline CDR1 ENHRY, CDR2 SYGVKD. Deletions cut 4 bases from V and 0 bases from J, with 6 bases between. The CDR3 totals 13 residues. The CDR3 DNA reads TGTGCCATCAGTGCAGGGATGAACACTGAAGCTTTCTTT. This gives the protein CAISAGMNTEAFF.

The chain links TRBV2 to TRBJ2-4; D is possibly TRBD2 (5 bases). Germline assignment: CDR1 SNHLY and CDR2 FYNNEI. V gave up 6 bases and J gave up 2 bases, with 8 bases separating them. The CDR3 loop spans 13 amino acids. CDR3 residues: CASRWESKNIQYF. CDR3 in DNA: TGTGCCAGCAGGTGGGAGTCCAAAAACATTCAGTACTTC.

This chain uses TRBV6-1 with TRBJ2-3; no definite D call. CDR3 length: 14 residues. Germline V gene sequence: CDR1 MNHNS, CDR2 SASEGT. V lost 0 bases to trimming and J lost 1 base, with 5 bases between them. The CDR3 protein is CASSEAAGTDTQYF. The CDR3 region has the DNA TGTGCCAGCAGTGAAGCGGCCGGCACAGATACGCAGTATTTT.

The chain has TRBV2 and TRBJ2-2; D call uncertain. CDR1 is SNHLY, CDR2 FYNNEI, per germline. The V and J ends lost 4 bases and 4 bases respectively, with 10 bases between them. This CDR3 is 14 amino acids long. The CDR3 here is CASSVQRGTGELFF. CDR3 DNA sequence: TGTGCCAGCAGTGTCCAACGAGGCACCGGGGAGCTGTTTTTT.

This clone was recorded once. This chain connects TRBV2 to TRBJ2-1, with D possibly being TRBD2 (5 bases). Germline assignment: CDR1 SNHLY and CDR2 FYNNEI. This CDR3 has 14 amino acids. V lost 5 bases and J 3 bases, leaving 11 bases between the germline ends. CDR3 DNA: TGTGCCAGCAGTATCAAGCGGCACTACAATGAGCAGTTCTTC. It codes for CASSIKRHYNEQFF.

The CDR3 loop reads CASKSSGGSRGNEQFF. The CDR3 DNA reads TGTGCCAGCAAATCCTCAGGCGGGAGTAGGGGTAATGAGCAGTTCTTC. This chain connects TRBV28 to TRBJ2-1; TRBD2 aligns across 7 bases. V lost 7 bases and J lost 7; bases outside the gene matches: 16. Germline-derived CDR1 and CDR2 are MDHEN and SYDVKM. The CDR3 is 16 amino acids.

The J gene is TRBJ2-3, the V gene TRBV28; 8 nucleotides line up with TRBD2. Trimming took 2 bases from V and 2 from J; bases not matched to a gene: 3. The germline CDR1 and CDR2 sequences are MDHEN and SYDVKM. The CDR3 loop spans 15 amino acids. CDR3 coding DNA: TGTGCCAGCAGTTTAGGGACTAGACTCACAGATACGCAGTATTTT. It codes for CASSLGTRLTDTQYF.

V is TRBV5-1 and J is TRBJ1-1; TRBD1 agrees at 10 bases. The junction had 5 bases not matched to a gene; V was cut back by 7 bases and J by 5 bases. Germline V gene sequence: CDR1 SGHRS, CDR2 YFSETQ. This CDR3 region has 13 residues. The chain's CDR3 is CASRWTGGTEAFF. The DNA for the CDR3 is TGCGCCAGCCGATGGACAGGGGGGACTGAAGCTTTCTTT.

V is TRBV7-3 and J is TRBJ2-7; D unresolved. Germline lookup yields CDR1 SGHTA and CDR2 FQGTGA. V lost 6 bases and J 6 bases, leaving 18 bases between the germline ends. The CDR3 spans 14 residues. The CDR3 region has the DNA TGTGCCAGCAGTCAAAATTCCATAGGATCCGAGCAGTACTTC. This translates into CASSQNSIGSEQYF.

The V and J genes are TRBV5-1 and TRBJ2-7, with 11 bases matching TRBD2. Germline loops: CDR1 SGHRS, CDR2 YFSETQ. Trimming took 4 bases from V and 7 from J; bases not matched to a gene: 10. The CDR3 is made up of 15 amino acids. The chain's CDR3 is CASSDPGLAVWEQYF. CDR3 coding DNA: TGCGCCAGCAGCGACCCGGGACTAGCGGTTTGGGAGCAGTACTTC.

The CDR3 here is CASSEGGASYEQYF. The CDR3 region has the DNA TGTGCCAGCAGTGAAGGGGGCGCCTCCTACGAGCAGTACTTC. J is TRBJ2-7 and V is TRBV6-1; tentative D call: TRBD1 (5 bases). This CDR3 comprises 14 residues. Trimming shortened V by 1 base and J by 0 bases, and 7 bases separated the two germline ends. Germline V lookup: CDR1 MNHNS, CDR2 SASEGT.